These 26 T cell receptor beta chains originate from one sample sequenced in a study of T cells after yellow fever vaccination. TCRdb called the 5' RACE reads again in MiXCR, with one record for every CDR3 protein. Among 150,000 to 200,000 distinct CDR3 sequences listed, around 9% were seen once. The sample here was CD8+ T cells sorted from PBMCs, taken 45 days after the yellow fever booster vaccination. The source of these receptors is a man younger than 35 who received the YFV17D yellow fever vaccine.

The chain couples TRBV9 to TRBJ2-5, with TRBD2 matching 9 bases. The ends lost 4 bases at V and 5 bases at J; junction bases unmatched: 9. The germline CDR1 and CDR2 sequences are SGDLS and YYNGEE. This CDR3 comprises 15 residues. This chain's CDR3 is CASSPEGTSYETQYF. The CDR3 DNA reads as TGTGCCAGCAGCCCCGAGGGGACTAGCTATGAGACCCAGTACTTC.

This clonotype was recorded a few times. The V and J genes are TRBV5-1 and TRBJ2-7; 9 bases align to TRBD1. Losses at the gene ends were 7 bases for V and 7 bases for J; bases not matched to a gene: 6. CDR1 and CDR2 (germline): SGHRS, YFSETQ. This CDR3 is 12 amino acids long. This CDR3 is CASGTGPREQYF. The CDR3 DNA is TGCGCCAGCGGGACAGGGCCGAGAGAGCAGTACTTC.

This chain uses TRBV9 with TRBJ1-4; TRBD1 matches 8 bases. Germline lookup yields CDR1 SGDLS and CDR2 YYNGEE. This CDR3 is 14 amino acids long. The V and J ends lost 3 bases and 7 bases, in that order; junction bases with no gene match: 5. CDR3 coding DNA: TGTGCCAGCAGCGATATAGGACAGGGTGAAAAACTGTTTTTT. This codes for CASSDIGQGEKLFF.

This chain joins TRBV7-9 and TRBJ2-2; 7 bases are shared with TRBD1. The germline V gene encodes CDR1 SEHNR and CDR2 FQNEAQ (reference sequence). This CDR3 has 16 residues. V shed 5 bases, J shed 2 bases, and the junction held 8 bases outside the gene matches. The CDR3 nucleotides read TGTGCCAGCAGCCCACCCACAGGGGCCAACACCGGGGAGCTGTTTTTT. Translation gives CASSPPTGANTGELFF.

The chain carries TRBV30 and TRBJ2-7; TRBD1 aligns across 7 bases. The junction had 12 bases not matched to a gene; V was cut back by 5 bases and J by 5 bases. The CDR3 is 14 residues long. The germline CDR1 and CDR2 sequences are GTSNPN and SVGIG (reference sequence). The CDR3 nucleotides are TGTGCCTGGCGACAGGGAACTAATCTCGACGAGCAGTACTTC. The encoded protein is CAWRQGTNLDEQYF.

In its sample, this clonotype was seen a few times. The rearrangement uses TRBV4-2 and TRBJ2-1; D assignment may be TRBD1 or TRBD2 (5 bases each). CDR1 LGHNA and CDR2 YNFKEQ come from the germline V gene. The CDR3 sequence is 12 residues long. Trimming removed 0 bases at V and 9 bases at J, with 6 bases between. CDR3 in DNA: TGTGCCAGCAGCCAAGATGGGACTGAGCAGTTCTTC. This codes for CASSQDGTEQFF.

This clonotype turned up a few times. The chain combines TRBV9 with TRBJ2-7; no firm D call. This CDR3 is 15 amino acids long. V lost 2 bases, J lost 3 bases, and 15 bases lay in between. Looked up from germline, CDR1 is SGDLS and CDR2 is YYNGEE. DNA for the CDR3: TGTGCCAGCAGCGTCACGGAGTACGATCTCTACGAGCAGTACTTC. The encoded protein is CASSVTEYDLYEQYF.

The sample holds many counts of this clonotype. V and J are TRBV10-2 and TRBJ2-7; either TRBD1 or TRBD2 may supply D (5 bases each). CDR3 length equals 14 residues. V was cut by 7 bases and J by 1 base, with 14 bases left in between. The germline CDR1 and CDR2 sequences are WSHSY and SAAADI. In nucleotides, the CDR3 is TGCGCCAGCAATCCGGGACCCGGATCCTACGAGCAGTACGTC. It specifies CASNPGPGSYEQYV.

This clonotype was seen many times. V and J are TRBV6-2 or TRBV6-3 and TRBJ2-1; a weak D match, TRBD2 (6 bases). Germline V lookup: CDR1 MNHEY, CDR2 SVGEGT. Between the trimmed V and J ends, which lost 3 bases and 7 bases, there was a span of 7 bases. CDR3 size: 12 residues. The CDR3 sequence: CASSYLANEQFF. In DNA form, the CDR3 reads TGTGCCAGCAGTTATCTAGCGAATGAGCAGTTCTTC.

To note about this clonotype: One end of the junction does not line up with germline, which may come from a read error. The chain couples TRBV4-3 to TRBJ1-1; D remains ambiguous. Germline-derived CDR1 and CDR2 are LGHNA and YSLEER. This CDR3 has 13 residues. The CDR3: CASSQVVNTEAFF. The DNA of the CDR3 is TGTGCCAGCAGCCAAGTTGTGAACACTGAAGCTTTCTTT.

The genes are TRBV4-1 and TRBJ2-3; no clear D. The CDR3 is 13 amino acids. Looked up from germline, CDR1 is MGHRA and CDR2 is YSYEKL. With 0 bases removed from V and 3 bases from J, the gap between germline ends came to 4 bases. CDR3 nucleotide sequence: TGCGCCAGCAGCCAAGATGGGACAGATACGCAGTATTTT. Its translation: CASSQDGTDTQYF.

The sample holds many counts of this clonotype. This rearrangement joins TRBV4-2 to TRBJ2-5; D gene unclear. Germline V gives CDR1 LGHNA, CDR2 YNFKEQ. The V and J ends lost 4 bases and 4 bases respectively, with 16 bases between them. The length of the CDR3 is 15 residues. CDR3 coding DNA: TGTGCCAGCAGCCCCCTCCCAGGTCCAGGAGAGACCCAGTACTTC. This encodes CASSPLPGPGETQYF.

This chain uses TRBV6-2 or TRBV6-3 with TRBJ2-3, with 11 bases lining up with TRBD2. Germline V gene data show CDR1 as MNHEY and CDR2 as SVGEGT. CDR3 size: 15 residues. The trim removed 5 bases at V and 3 bases at J, leaving 4 bases unmatched. The CDR3 protein is CASSQRTSGTDTQYF. CDR3 bases: TGTGCCAGCAGTCAGCGGACTAGCGGGACAGATACGCAGTATTTT.

The chain has TRBV5-1 and TRBJ2-3, with D perhaps matching TRBD2 (7 bases). The V gene's germline CDR1 is SGHRS and CDR2 YFSETQ. The length of the CDR3 is 15 residues. The V end lost 1 base, the J end lost 2 bases, and 11 bases lay between the germline ends. The CDR3: CASSLRGAPTDTQYF. The CDR3 DNA reads as TGCGCCAGCAGCTTGCGGGGGGCGCCCACAGATACGCAGTATTTT.

This chain links TRBV5-1 with TRBJ1-1; D remains ambiguous. CDR1 is SGHRS and CDR2 is YFSETQ in the germline V gene. The V and J ends lost 4 bases and 1 base respectively, with 14 bases between them. This CDR3 comprises 15 residues. This CDR3 reads CASSPVGLGNTEAFF. The CDR3 DNA reads as TGCGCCAGCAGCCCGGTGGGGTTGGGGAACACTGAAGCTTTCTTT.

This clonotype was recorded a few times. The chain is built from TRBV11-1 and TRBJ2-2; D is ambiguous. The CDR3 covers 12 residues. V was shortened by 5 bases and J by 9 bases, with 10 bases between the two germline ends. The germline CDR1 and CDR2 sequences are SGHAT and FQDESV (reference sequence). The CDR3 nucleotides read TGTGCCAGCAGCCCGCGGATGAGGGAGCTGTTTTTT. As protein: CASSPRMRELFF.

The V gene is TRBV6-2 or TRBV6-3, the J gene TRBJ2-3; maybe TRBD1 (5 bases). Trimming shortened V by 6 bases and J by 6 bases, and 22 bases separated the two germline ends. The CDR3 runs to 16 residues. From germline, CDR1 is MNHEY and CDR2 SVGEGT. The DNA for the CDR3 is TGTGCCAGCAGCACAGGTCAGGGCTTCCGTCGTGATACGCAGTATTTT. Its protein product is CASSTGQGFRRDTQYF.

This clonotype occurred a few times. The chain has TRBV11-2 and TRBJ1-1, with D unclear. From germline, CDR1 is SGHAT and CDR2 FQNNGV. This CDR3 has 15 amino acids. The ends were cut back, 5 bases at V and 4 bases at J, with 17 bases in the middle. CDR3 amino acids: CASSQTVSGGTEAFF. CDR3 sequence (DNA): TGTGCCAGCAGCCAAACAGTCAGTGGTGGCACTGAAGCTTTCTTT.

Ten or more counts support this clonotype. The gene calls are TRBV6-4 and TRBJ2-2; D may be TRBD1 (5 bases). CDR3 length: 16 amino acids. The V gene lost 4 bases and the J gene lost 4 bases, with 16 bases spanning the gap. Looked up from germline, CDR1 is MRHNA and CDR2 is SNTAGT. The CDR3 sequence is CASSVSTQGGTGELFF. The CDR3 DNA reads TGTGCCAGCAGTGTATCCACCCAGGGCGGCACCGGGGAGCTGTTTTTT.

The rearrangement joins TRBV6-2 or TRBV6-3 to TRBJ1-5; maybe TRBD1 (5 bases). There are 15 residues in the CDR3. Germline V gene lookup returns CDR1 MNHEY and CDR2 SVGEGT. V shed 6 bases and J shed 6 bases, with 18 bases lying between them. DNA for the CDR3: TGTGCCAGCAGCTATCCCCCCGGAAGGGGTCAGCCCCAGCATTTT. Translating it yields CASSYPPGRGQPQHF.

This clonotype came up a few times. The chain couples TRBV4-3 to TRBJ1-1, with D tentatively TRBD1 (6 bases). The CDR3 is made up of 14 amino acids. The germline CDR1 and CDR2 sequences are LGHNA and YSLEER. V lost 0 bases to trimming and J lost 9 bases, with 14 bases between them. This CDR3 reads CASSQEDSGTKAFF. CDR3 bases: TGCGCCAGCAGCCAAGAAGACTCCGGGACAAAAGCTTTCTTT.

The J gene is TRBJ2-1, the V gene TRBV7-9, with a weak D call TRBD2 (7 bases). The V end lost 5 bases, the J end lost 4 bases, and 18 bases lay between the germline ends. Germline CDR1 SEHNR, CDR2 FQNEAQ (reference sequence). The CDR3 sequence is 16 residues long. In nucleotides, the CDR3 is TGTGCCAGCAGCGCCCCCACGGGGGGCTTTTACAATGAGCAGTTCTTC. Translated: CASSAPTGGFYNEQFF.

There are a few counts of this clonotype. The chain recombines TRBV19 with TRBJ1-6; no clear D gene. CDR1 is LNHDA and CDR2 is SQIVND in the germline V gene (reference sequence). The CDR3 is 14 residues long. Trimming removed 3 bases from V and 8 bases from J, with 11 bases in between. The CDR3 nucleotides read TGTGCCAGTAGTATGACCGCTAGTGATTCACCCCTCCACTTT. Translation gives CASSMTASDSPLHF.

The chain has TRBV11-2 and TRBJ1-1, with 8 nucleotides matching TRBD1. This CDR3 region has 13 residues. Per the germline V gene, CDR1 is SGHAT and CDR2 is FQNNGV. V lost 8 bases to trimming and J lost 5 bases; unmatched junction nucleotides: 7. The CDR3: CASVATGETEAFF. The CDR3 DNA reads TGTGCCAGCGTAGCGACAGGGGAGACTGAAGCTTTCTTT.

V is TRBV7-3 and J is TRBJ2-1; no definite D call. This CDR3 spans 15 amino acids. Looked up from germline, CDR1 is SGHTA and CDR2 is FQGTGA. Trimming took 5 bases from V and 2 from J, leaving 13 bases between them. The CDR3 region is CASSPLASAYNEQFF. DNA of the CDR3: TGTGCCAGCAGCCCCCTGGCCTCGGCCTACAATGAGCAGTTCTTC.

The sample holds a few counts of this clonotype. The rearrangement uses TRBV7-9 and TRBJ1-6, with D possibly matching TRBD1 (6 bases). V dropped 6 bases and J dropped 10 bases, with 19 bases sitting between them. CDR1 is SEHNR and CDR2 is FQNEAQ in the germline V gene (reference sequence). The CDR3 spans 15 residues. The DNA of the CDR3 is TGTGCCAGCAGGCGAAGTGCAGGGGAGAGGTCACCCCTCCACTTT. Translated, it gives CASRRSAGERSPLHF.